The present T cell receptor beta chain was sequenced within a study of cytomegalovirus exposure and HLA in healthy donors. Broader study findings: Most TCR sequences showed up rarely, but some public TCRs showed up in many donors. According to a subsequent analysis, TCR clusters from the first cohort were inclined to appear together in the roughly 110 validation repertoires. A few CMV-associated chains were confirmed in vitro to be specific for CMV antigens. It was about 150 TCR beta chains that were listed as cytomegalovirus-associated.

Here immunoSEQ multiplex PCR was the method, and the copy in TCRdb shows in-frame clones only, minus some. The sample lists roughly 84,000 clones; roughly 88% were seen once. About this clone: Antigen: not known.

This CDR3 contains 16 residues. CDR1 SGHAT and CDR2 FQNNGV come from the germline V gene. J was trimmed by 4 bases and V by 3 bases; bases with no gene match: 8. The sequenced sample was PBMCs. The rearrangement uses TRBV11-2 and TRBJ2-1, with 8 bases aligning to TRBD2. The sequence came from a young man in good health and CMV-seronegative. The CDR3 loop reads CASSFRGSGSYNEQFF. DNA of the CDR3: TGTGCCAGCAGCTTCCGCGGGAGCGGGAGTTACAATGAGCAGTTCTTC. Full variable domain (remainder filled in from reference TRBV11-2 and TRBJ2-1): EAGVAQSPRYKIIEKRQSVAFWCNPISGHATLYWYQQILGQGPKLLIQFQNNGVVDDSQLPKDRFSAERLKGVDSTLKIQPAKLEDSAVYLCASSFRGSGSYNEQFFGPGTRLTVL.